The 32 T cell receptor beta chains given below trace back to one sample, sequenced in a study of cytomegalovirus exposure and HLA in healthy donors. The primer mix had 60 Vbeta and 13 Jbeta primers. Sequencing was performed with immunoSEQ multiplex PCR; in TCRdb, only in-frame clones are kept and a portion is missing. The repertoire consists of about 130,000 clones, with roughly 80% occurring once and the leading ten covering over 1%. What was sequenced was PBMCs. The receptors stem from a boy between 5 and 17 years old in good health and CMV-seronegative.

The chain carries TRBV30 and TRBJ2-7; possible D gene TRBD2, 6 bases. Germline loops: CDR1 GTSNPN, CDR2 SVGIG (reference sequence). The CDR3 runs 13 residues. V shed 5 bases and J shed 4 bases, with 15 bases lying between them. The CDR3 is CAWAPGLTYEQYF. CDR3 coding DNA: TGTGCCTGGGCACCGGGACTTACTTACGAGCAGTACTTC.

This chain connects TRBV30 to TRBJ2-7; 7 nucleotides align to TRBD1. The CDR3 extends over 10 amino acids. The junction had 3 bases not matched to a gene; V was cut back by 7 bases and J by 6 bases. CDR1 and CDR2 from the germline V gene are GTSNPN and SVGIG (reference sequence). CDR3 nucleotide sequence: TGTGCCTACAGGGGAGCCGAGCAGTACTTC. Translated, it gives CAYRGAEQYF.

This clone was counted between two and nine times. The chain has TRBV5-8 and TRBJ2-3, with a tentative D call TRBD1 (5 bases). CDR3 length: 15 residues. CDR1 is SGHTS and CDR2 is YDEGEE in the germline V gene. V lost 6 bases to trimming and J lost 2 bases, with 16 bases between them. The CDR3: CASNLGAANTDTQYF. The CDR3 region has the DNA TGTGCCAGCAACCTTGGGGCCGCCAACACAGATACGCAGTATTTT.

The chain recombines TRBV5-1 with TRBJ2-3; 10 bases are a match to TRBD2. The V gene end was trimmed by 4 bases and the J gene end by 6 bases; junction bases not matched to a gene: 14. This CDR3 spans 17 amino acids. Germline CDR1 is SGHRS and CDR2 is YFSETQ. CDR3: CASSPSPSGRAEDTQYF. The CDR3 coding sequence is TGCGCCAGCAGCCCCTCCCCCAGCGGGAGGGCCGAGGATACGCAGTATTTT.

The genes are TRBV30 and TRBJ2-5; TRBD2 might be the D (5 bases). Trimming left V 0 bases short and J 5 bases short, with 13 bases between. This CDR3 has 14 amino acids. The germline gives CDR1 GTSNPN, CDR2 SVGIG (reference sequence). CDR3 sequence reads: CAWSVPGVGETQYF. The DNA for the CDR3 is TGTGCCTGGAGTGTACCCGGGGTGGGGGAGACCCAGTACTTC.

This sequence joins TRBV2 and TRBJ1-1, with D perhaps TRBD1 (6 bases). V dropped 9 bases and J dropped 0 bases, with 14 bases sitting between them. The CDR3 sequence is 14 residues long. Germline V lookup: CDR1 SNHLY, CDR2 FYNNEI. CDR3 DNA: TGTGCCAGGTTTACAGGGATAATGAACACTGAAGCTTTCTTT. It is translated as CARFTGIMNTEAFF.

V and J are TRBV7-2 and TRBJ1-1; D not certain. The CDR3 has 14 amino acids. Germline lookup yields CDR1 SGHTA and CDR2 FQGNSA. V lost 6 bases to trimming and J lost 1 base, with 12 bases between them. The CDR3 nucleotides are TGTGCCAGCAGTCTCAGTTGGAGGAACACTGAAGCTTTCTTT. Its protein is CASSLSWRNTEAFF.

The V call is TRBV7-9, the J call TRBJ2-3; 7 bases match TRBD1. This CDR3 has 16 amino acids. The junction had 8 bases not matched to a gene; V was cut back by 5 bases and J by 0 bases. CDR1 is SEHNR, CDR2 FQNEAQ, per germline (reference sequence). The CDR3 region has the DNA TGTGCCAGCAGCCCCGAGGGACAGAGAAGCACAGATACGCAGTATTTT. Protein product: CASSPEGQRSTDTQYF. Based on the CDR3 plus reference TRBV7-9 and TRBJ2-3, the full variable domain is DTGVSQNPRHKITKRGQNVTFRCDPISEHNRLYWYRQTLGQGPEFLTYFQNEAQLEKSRLLSDRFSAERPKGSFSTLEIQRTEQGDSAMYLCASSPEGQRSTDTQYFGPGTRLTVL.

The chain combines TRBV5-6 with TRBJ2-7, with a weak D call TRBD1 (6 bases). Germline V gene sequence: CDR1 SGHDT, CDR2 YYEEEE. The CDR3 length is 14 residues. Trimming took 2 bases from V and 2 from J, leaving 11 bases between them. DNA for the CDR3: TGTGCCAGCAGCTTAAGGGGGACCCCCTACGAGCAGTACTTC. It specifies CASSLRGTPYEQYF.

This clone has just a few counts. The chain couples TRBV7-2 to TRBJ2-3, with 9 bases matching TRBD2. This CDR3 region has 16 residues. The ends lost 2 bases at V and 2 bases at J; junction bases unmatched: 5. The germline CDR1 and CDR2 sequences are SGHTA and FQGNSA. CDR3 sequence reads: CASSLNRLAVTDTQYF. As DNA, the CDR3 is TGTGCCAGCAGCTTAAACCGACTAGCGGTCACAGATACGCAGTATTTT.

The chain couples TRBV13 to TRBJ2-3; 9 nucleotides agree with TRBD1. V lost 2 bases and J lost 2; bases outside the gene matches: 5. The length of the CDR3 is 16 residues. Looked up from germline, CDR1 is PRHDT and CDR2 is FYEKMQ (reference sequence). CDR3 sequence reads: CASSLIGTGSTDTQYF. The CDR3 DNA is TGTGCCAGCAGCTTAATTGGGACAGGGTCCACAGATACGCAGTATTTT. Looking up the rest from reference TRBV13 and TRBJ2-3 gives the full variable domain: AAGVIQSPRHLIKEKRETATLKCYPIPRHDTVYWYQQGPGQDPQFLISFYEKMQSDKGSIPDRFSAQQFSDYHSELNMSSLELGDSALYFCASSLIGTGSTDTQYFGPGTRLTVL.

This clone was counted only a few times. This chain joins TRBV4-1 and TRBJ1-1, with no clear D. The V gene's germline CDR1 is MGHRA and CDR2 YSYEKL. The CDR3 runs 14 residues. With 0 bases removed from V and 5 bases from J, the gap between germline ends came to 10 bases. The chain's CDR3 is CASSQEAGWTEAFF. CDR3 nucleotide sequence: TGCGCCAGCAGCCAAGAGGCGGGATGGACTGAAGCTTTCTTT.

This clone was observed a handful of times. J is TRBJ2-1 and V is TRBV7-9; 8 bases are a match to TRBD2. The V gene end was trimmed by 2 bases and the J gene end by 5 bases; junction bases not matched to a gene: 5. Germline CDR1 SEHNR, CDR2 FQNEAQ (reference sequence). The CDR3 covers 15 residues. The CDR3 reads CASSLSGSFNNEQFF. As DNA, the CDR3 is TGTGCCAGCAGCTTAAGCGGGAGTTTCAACAATGAGCAGTTCTTC. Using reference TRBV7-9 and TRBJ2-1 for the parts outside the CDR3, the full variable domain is DTGVSQNPRHKITKRGQNVTFRCDPISEHNRLYWYRQTLGQGPEFLTYFQNEAQLEKSRLLSDRFSAERPKGSFSTLEIQRTEQGDSAMYLCASSLSGSFNNEQFFGPGTRLTVL.

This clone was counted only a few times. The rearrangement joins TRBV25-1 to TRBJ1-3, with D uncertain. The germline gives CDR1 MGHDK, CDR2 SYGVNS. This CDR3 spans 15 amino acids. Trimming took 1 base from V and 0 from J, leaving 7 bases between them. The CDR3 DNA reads TGTGCCAGCAGTGAATTGGGGAGCTCTGGAAACACCATATATTTT. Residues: CASSELGSSGNTIYF. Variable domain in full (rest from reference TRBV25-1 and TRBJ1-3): EADIYQTPRYLVIGTGKKITLECSQTMGHDKMYWYQQDPGMELHLIHYSYGVNSTEKGDLSSESTVSRIRTEHFPLTLESARPSHTSQYLCASSELGSSGNTIYFGEGSWLTVV.

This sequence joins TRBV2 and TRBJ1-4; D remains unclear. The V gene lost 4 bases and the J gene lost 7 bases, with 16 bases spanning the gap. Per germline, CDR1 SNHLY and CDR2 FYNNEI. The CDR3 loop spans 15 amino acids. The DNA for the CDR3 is TGTGCCAGCAGTGGGCGAGTGGAGAGTAGTGAAAAACTGTTTTTT. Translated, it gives CASSGRVESSEKLFF.

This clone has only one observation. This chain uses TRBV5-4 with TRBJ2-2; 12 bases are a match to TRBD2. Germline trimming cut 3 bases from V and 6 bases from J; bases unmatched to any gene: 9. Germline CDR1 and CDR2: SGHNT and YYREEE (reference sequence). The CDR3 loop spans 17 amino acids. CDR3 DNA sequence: TGTGCCAGCAGCTCCCCCCCCCTAGCGGGAGGGTCCGGGGAGCTGTTTTTT. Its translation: CASSSPPLAGGSGELFF.

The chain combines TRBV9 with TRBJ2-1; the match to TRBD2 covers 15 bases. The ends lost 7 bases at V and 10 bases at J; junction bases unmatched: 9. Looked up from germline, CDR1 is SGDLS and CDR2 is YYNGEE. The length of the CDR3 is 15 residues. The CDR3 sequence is CASGPWTSGRGEQFF. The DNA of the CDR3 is TGTGCCAGCGGTCCCTGGACTAGCGGGAGGGGAGAGCAGTTCTTC.

CDR3 nucleotides: TGCAGCGCCGGACAGTTCACAGATACGCAGTATTTT. Translated: CSAGQFTDTQYF. The chain combines TRBV29-1 with TRBJ2-3, with a possible D match to TRBD1 (6 bases). Trimming pared 7 bases from V and 2 bases from J, leaving 10 bases between. Germline CDR1 and CDR2: SQVTM and ANQGSEA. There are 12 residues in the CDR3.

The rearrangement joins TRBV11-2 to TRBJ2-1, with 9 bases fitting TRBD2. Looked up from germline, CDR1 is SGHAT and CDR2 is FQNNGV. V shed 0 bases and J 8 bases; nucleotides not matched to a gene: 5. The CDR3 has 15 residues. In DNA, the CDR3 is TGTGCCAGCAGCTTAGAGGCGGGAGGGCGGTATGAGCAGTTCTTC. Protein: CASSLEAGGRYEQFF.

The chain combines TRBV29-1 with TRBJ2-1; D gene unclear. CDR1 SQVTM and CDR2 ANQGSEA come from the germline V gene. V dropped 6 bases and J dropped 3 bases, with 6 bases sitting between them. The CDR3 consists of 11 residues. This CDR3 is CSVLSYNEQFF. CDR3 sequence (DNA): TGCAGCGTCCTCAGCTACAATGAGCAGTTCTTC.

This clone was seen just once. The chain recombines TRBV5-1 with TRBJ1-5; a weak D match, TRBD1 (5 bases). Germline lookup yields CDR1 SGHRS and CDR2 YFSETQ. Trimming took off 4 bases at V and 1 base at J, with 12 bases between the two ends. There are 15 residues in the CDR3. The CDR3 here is CASSQTPGSNQPQHF. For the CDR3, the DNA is TGCGCCAGCAGCCAAACCCCAGGGAGCAATCAGCCCCAGCATTTT.

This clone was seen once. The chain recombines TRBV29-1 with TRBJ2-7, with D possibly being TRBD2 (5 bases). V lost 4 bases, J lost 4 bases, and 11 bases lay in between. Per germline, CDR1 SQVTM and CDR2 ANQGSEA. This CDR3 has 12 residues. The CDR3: CSVAERAYEQYF. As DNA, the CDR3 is TGCAGCGTTGCAGAGAGGGCGTACGAGCAGTACTTC.

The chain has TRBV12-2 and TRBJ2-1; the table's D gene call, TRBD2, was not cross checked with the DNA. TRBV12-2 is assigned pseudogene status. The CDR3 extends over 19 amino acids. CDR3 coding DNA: TGTGCAAGTCGCTTAGTGGGAGGAGATCTAGACGAGGAGACCAATGAGCAGTTCTTC. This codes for CASRLVGGDLDEETNEQFF.

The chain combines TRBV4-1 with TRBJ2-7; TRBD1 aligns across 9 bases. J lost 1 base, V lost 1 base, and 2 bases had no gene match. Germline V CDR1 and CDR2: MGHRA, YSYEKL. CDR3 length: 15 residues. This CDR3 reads CASSQGGTGSYEQYF. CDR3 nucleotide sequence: TGCGCCAGCAGCCAAGGGGGGACAGGGTCCTACGAGCAGTACTTC.

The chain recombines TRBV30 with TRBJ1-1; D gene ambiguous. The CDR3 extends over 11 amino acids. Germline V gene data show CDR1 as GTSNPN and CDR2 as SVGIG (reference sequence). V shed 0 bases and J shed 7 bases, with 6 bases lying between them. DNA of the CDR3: TGTGCCTGGAGTGTAGTCAGTGAAGCTTTCTTT. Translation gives CAWSVVSEAFF.

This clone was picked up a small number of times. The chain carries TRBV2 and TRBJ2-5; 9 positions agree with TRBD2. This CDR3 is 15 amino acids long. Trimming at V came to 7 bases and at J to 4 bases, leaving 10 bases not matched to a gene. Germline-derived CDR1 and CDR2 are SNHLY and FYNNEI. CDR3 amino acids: CASTLAGPRGETQYF. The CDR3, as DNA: TGTGCCAGCACGCTAGCGGGACCACGGGGAGAGACCCAGTACTTC.

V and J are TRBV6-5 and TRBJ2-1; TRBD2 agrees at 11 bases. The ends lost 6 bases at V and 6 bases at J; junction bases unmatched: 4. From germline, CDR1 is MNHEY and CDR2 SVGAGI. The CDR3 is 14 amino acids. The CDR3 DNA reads TGTGCCAGCAGATTAGCGGGAGGGCTCAATGAGCAGTTCTTC. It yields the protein CASRLAGGLNEQFF.

Written as DNA, the CDR3 is TGTGCCACTCGCACCAGGGTTTACAGGGAGACCCAGTACTTC. Its translation is CATRTRVYRETQYF. The V call is TRBV27, the J call TRBJ2-5; TRBD1 might be the D (5 bases). CDR1 and CDR2 from the germline V gene are MNHEY and SMNVEV (reference sequence). Trimming pared 10 bases from V and 5 bases from J, leaving 20 bases between. This CDR3 region has 14 residues.

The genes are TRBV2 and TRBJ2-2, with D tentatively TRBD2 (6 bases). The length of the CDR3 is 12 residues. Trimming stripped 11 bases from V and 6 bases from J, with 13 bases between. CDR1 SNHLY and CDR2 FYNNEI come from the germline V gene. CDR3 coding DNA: TGTGCCGGGATAGCGGAGTCCGGGGAGCTGTTTTTT. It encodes CAGIAESGELFF.

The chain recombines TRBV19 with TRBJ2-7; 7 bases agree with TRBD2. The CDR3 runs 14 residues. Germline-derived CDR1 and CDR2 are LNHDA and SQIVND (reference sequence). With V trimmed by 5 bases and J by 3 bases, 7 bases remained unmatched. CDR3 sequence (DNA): TGTGCCAGTAGTTTTCGACTAGCATACTACGAGCAGTACTTC. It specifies CASSFRLAYYEQYF.

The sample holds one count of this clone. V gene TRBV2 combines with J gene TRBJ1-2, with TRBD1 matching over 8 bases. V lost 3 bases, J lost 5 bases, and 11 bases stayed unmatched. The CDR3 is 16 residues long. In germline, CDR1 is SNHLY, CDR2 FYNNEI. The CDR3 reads CASSDPVGQGWYGYTF. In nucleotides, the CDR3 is TGTGCCAGCAGTGACCCCGTCGGACAGGGTTGGTATGGCTACACCTTC.

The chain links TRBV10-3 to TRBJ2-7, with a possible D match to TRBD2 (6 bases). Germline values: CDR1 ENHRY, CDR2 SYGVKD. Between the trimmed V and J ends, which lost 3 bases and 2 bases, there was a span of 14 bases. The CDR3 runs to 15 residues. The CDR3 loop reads CAISDDSRGAYEQYF. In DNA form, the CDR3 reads TGTGCCATCAGTGACGACTCCCGCGGGGCCTACGAGCAGTACTTC.